Sequencing of this TCR beta chain was carried out in a study of identical twins' blood T cells. The ends lost 8 bases at V and 2 bases at J; junction bases unmatched: 4. Germline loops: CDR1 SNHLY, CDR2 FYNNEI. The CDR3 extends over 13 amino acids. TCRdb reprocessed the 5' RACE reads with MiXCR, giving one entry per CDR3 protein. The sample consists of a few hundred thousand distinct CDR3 sequences, 28% of them appearing once. This clonotype was counted a few times. This sequence was found in a woman aged 18-50 years in good health. This chain links TRBV2 with TRBJ2-3; 7 nucleotides line up with TRBD2. The sample taken for sequencing was PBMCs. The DNA of the CDR3 is TGTGCCAGCTTGACTAGCACCACAGATACGCAGTATTTT. Translation: CASLTSTTDTQYF.